This T cell receptor beta chain was captured in a study of T-cell reconstitution after alpha-beta-depleted transplantation in children. The table lists this clonotype with a few counts. The TCRbeta library incorporated unique molecular identifiers. TCRdb reprocessed the PCR reads with MiXCR, giving one entry per CDR3 protein. The top ten hold less than 5% of the sample, which has about 610,000 distinct CDR3 sequences, 10% to 13% seen once. V was clipped by 1 base and J by 0 bases; unmatched bases: 2. The CDR3 extends over 16 amino acids. The germline V gene encodes CDR1 ENHRY and CDR2 SYGVKD. This clonotype was sampled from a human donor who donated a stem cell graft to a child with acute myeloid leukemia. Specimen: PBMCs from the stem cell graft donor, collected from the stem cell graft. The gene calls are TRBV10-3 and TRBJ2-5; TRBD2 aligns across 10 bases. Here the CDR3 DNA reads TGTGCCATCAGTGAGTTAACTAGCGGGGACCAAGAGACCCAGTACTTC. This gives the protein CAISELTSGDQETQYF.